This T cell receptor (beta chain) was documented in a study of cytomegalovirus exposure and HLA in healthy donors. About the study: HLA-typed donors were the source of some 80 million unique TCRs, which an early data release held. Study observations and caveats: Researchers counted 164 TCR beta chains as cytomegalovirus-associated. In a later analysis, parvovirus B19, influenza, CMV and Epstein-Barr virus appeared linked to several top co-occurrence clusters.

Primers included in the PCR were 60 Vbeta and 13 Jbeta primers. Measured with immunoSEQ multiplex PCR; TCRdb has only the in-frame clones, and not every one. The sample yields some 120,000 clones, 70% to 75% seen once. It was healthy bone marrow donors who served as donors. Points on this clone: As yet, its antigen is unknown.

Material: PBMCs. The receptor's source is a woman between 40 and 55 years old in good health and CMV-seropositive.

CDR3 sequence: CASSPLGTGGTEAFF. As DNA, the CDR3 is TGTGCCAGCTCACCACTGGGGACAGGGGGAACTGAAGCTTTCTTT. The V gene is TRBV18, the J gene TRBJ1-1, with 11 bases identical to TRBD1. J gave up 5 bases and V 1 base, and 3 bases lay outside the gene matches. The V gene's germline CDR1 is KGHSH and CDR2 LQKENI. The CDR3 sequence is 15 residues long.